This T cell receptor beta chain was captured by sequencing in a study of T cell repertoires in cytomegalovirus infection. Findings and caveats of the study: Across the ex vivo response, the dominant clonotypes were HLA-C-restricted CMV-specific TCR beta clonotypes. Cumulative public TCR beta family frequency identified CMV carriers with the relevant HLA.

MiXCR, applied by TCRdb to the reads, yields one record per CDR3 protein. The data contain roughly 500,000 distinct CDR3 sequences, approximately 10% of them singletons. This clonotype was observed many times. Its antigen is unidentified. This CDR3 is 15 amino acids long. V was cut by 1 base and J by 6 bases, with 14 bases left in between. What was sequenced was PBMCs. The gene calls are TRBV12-3 or TRBV12-4 and TRBJ2-3; possibly TRBD2 for D (5 bases). The source of this sequence is a human donor in good health (CMV status not recorded). Some clones in this sample may be carry-over from other donors' samples. Here the CDR3 reads CASSLGPGVADTQYF. In DNA form, the CDR3 reads TGTGCCAGCAGTTTAGGGCCCGGGGTGGCGGATACGCAGTATTTT.